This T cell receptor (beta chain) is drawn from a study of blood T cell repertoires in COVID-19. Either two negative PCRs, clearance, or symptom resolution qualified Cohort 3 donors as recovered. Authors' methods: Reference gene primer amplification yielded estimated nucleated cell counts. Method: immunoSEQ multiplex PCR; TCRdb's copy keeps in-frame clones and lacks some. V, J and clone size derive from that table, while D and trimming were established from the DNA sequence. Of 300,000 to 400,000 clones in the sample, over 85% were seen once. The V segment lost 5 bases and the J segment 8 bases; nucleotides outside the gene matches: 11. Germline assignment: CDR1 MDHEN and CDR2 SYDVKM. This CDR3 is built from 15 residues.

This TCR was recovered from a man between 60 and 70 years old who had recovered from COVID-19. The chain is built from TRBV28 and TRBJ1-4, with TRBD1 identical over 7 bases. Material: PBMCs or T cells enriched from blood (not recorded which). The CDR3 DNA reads TGTGCCAGCAGTCCAGGGGGTCAGGGGGGAGAAAAACTGTTTTTT. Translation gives CASSPGGQGGEKLFF.